This T cell receptor (beta chain) was obtained from a study of cytomegalovirus exposure and HLA in healthy donors. Study-level points and caveats: Cytomegalovirus association was assigned to some 160 TCR beta chains. It has been reported that TCR beta sequences accurately predicted the HLA-A and HLA-B alleles of most subjects. As a later analysis revealed, most CMV-associated TCR beta chains appeared HLA-restricted.

V was cut by 3 bases and J by 5 bases, with 13 bases left in between. The CDR3 has 14 residues. From germline, CDR1 is SNHLY and CDR2 FYNNEI. Concerning this clone: Its antigen remains unknown.

PCR involved 60 Vbeta and 13 Jbeta primers. Assay: immunoSEQ multiplex PCR; the TCRdb copy retains only in-frame clones and omits some. Seen here are around 160,000 clones, approximately 83% observed once, and the top ten hold 9.3%. Sequencing was carried out using PBMCs. The chain couples TRBV2 to TRBJ2-5; no definite D call. The receptor was derived from a man between 18 and 35 years old in good health and CMV-seropositive. The CDR3 loop is CASSEDPGLETQYF. As DNA, the CDR3 is TGTGCCAGCAGTGAGGATCCGGGTCTCGAGACCCAGTACTTC.